A selection of T cell receptor beta chains follows, all from one sample in a study of response to subunit inactivated influenza vaccine. TCRdb re-called the RT-PCR reads through MiXCR, storing one row per CDR3 protein. Here the sample spans roughly 790,000 distinct CDR3 sequences, 21% being singletons. The material sequenced was PBMCs from blood, taken about 5 days after vaccination. Every receptor here comes from a man aged 50-59 years who received an inactivated influenza vaccine. Both conserved end residues are part of each CDR3. Fields, in order: D gene, J gene, clone size, V gene, CDR3 length, CDR3 protein, CDR3 DNA. The D gene is left open where the match is weak. The listing skips clone size in some rows; elsewhere it reads once, few, many or a size class.

>.|TRBJ2-5|.|TRBV20-1|13
CSASGYSQETQYF
TGCAGTGCTAGTGGGTACAGCCAAGAGACCCAGTACTTC
>TRBD2|TRBJ2-1|.|TRBV20-1|13
CSARTSEHNEQFF
TGCAGTGCCAGGACTAGCGAGCACAATGAGCAGTTCTTC
>.|TRBJ1-4|few|TRBV29-1|13
CSGRRGPNEKLFF
TGCAGCGGCCGGAGGGGACCTAATGAAAAACTGTTTTTT
>.|TRBJ2-7|few|TRBV20-1|14
CSARRQVSSYEQYF
TGCAGTGCTAGGCGGCAGGTGAGCTCCTACGAGCAGTACTTC
>TRBD1|TRBJ2-1|.|TRBV27|14
CASSWTGNHNEQFF
TGTGCCAGCAGTTGGACAGGGAACCACAATGAGCAGTTCTTC
>.|TRBJ2-2|few|TRBV9|17
CASSPRPREIWTGELFF
TGTGCCAGCAGCCCCCGCCCTAGGGAGATATGGACCGGGGAGCTGTTTTTT
>.|TRBJ1-5|few|TRBV4-1|16
CASSQERRGGNQPQHF
TGCGCCAGCAGCCAAGAGCGAAGAGGGGGCAATCAGCCCCAGCATTTT
>TRBD2|TRBJ2-1|.|TRBV7-9|17
CASSLEGEGYPYNEQFF
TGTGCCAGCAGCTTAGAAGGGGAGGGATACCCCTACAATGAGCAGTTCTTC
>.|TRBJ2-2|.|TRBV12-3/TRBV12-4|13
CASSLGLARELFF
TGTGCCAGCAGTTTAGGGCTAGCGAGGGAGCTGTTTTTT
>TRBD1|TRBJ2-5|.|TRBV4-2|15
CASSEGQASQETQYF
TGTGCCAGCAGCGAAGGACAGGCCTCCCAAGAGACCCAGTACTTC
>.|TRBJ2-7|.|TRBV20-1|14
CSAPGQGSSYEQYF
TGCAGTGCCCCTGGGCAGGGAAGCTCCTACGAGCAGTACTTC
>.|TRBJ2-3|few|TRBV5-1|14
CATATGDSTDTQYF
TGCGCCACCGCGACAGGTGATAGCACAGATACGCAGTATTTT
>TRBD1|TRBJ2-2|.|TRBV10-3|16
CAIRPGQGANTGELFF
TGTGCCATCAGGCCGGGACAGGGAGCGAACACCGGGGAGCTGTTTTTT
>TRBD1|TRBJ2-7|.|TRBV9|15
CASSVVGTGYHEQYF
TGTGCCAGCAGCGTAGTTGGGACAGGGTACCACGAGCAGTACTTC
>TRBD1|TRBJ2-7|few|TRBV15|16
CATSGTPGTGNYEQYF
TGTGCCACCAGCGGAACTCCCGGGACAGGGAACTACGAGCAGTACTTC
>.|TRBJ1-1|few|TRBV6-5|14
CASSYSTENTEAFF
TGTGCCAGCAGTTACTCGACGGAGAACACTGAAGCTTTCTTT
>.|TRBJ2-5|.|TRBV10-3|17
CAISGSRQDDYQETQYF
TGTGCCATCAGTGGGAGCCGGCAGGACGATTACCAAGAGACCCAGTACTTC
>TRBD1|TRBJ2-6|.|TRBV24-1|19
CTISSRTGKLFGGANVLTF
TGTACCATCAGTTCCCGGACAGGGAAACTGTTTGGTGGGGCCAACGTCCTGACTTTC
>.|TRBJ2-7|few|TRBV29-1|12
CSAEDPRDEQYF
TGCAGCGCTGAGGACCCACGGGACGAGCAGTACTTC
>.|TRBJ1-4|.|TRBV6-1|13
CASSDRAGEKLFF
TGTGCCAGCAGTGATAGGGCAGGAGAAAAACTGTTTTTT
>.|TRBJ2-3|.|TRBV20-1|15
CSASAIRDDTDTQYF
TGCAGTGCTAGCGCCATCCGGGACGACACAGATACGCAGTATTTT
>.|TRBJ2-7|.|TRBV28|12
CASSGDKYEQYF
TGTGCCAGCAGCGGGGATAAATACGAGCAGTACTTC
>TRBD1|TRBJ2-7|.|TRBV4-3|16
CASSQDGQGYPYEQYF
TGCGCCAGCAGCCAAGACGGACAGGGGTATCCCTACGAGCAGTACTTC
>.|TRBJ2-1|.|TRBV5-1|12
CASSFTFNEQFF
TGCGCCAGCAGCTTTACGTTTAATGAGCAGTTCTTC
>TRBD2|TRBJ2-1|.|TRBV6-2/TRBV6-3|16
CASSPPLARGNNEQFF
TGTGCCAGCAGTCCCCCCCTAGCGCGGGGGAACAATGAGCAGTTCTTC
>.|TRBJ2-5|.|TRBV7-2|15
CASSLAQGRQETQYF
TGTGCCAGCAGCTTAGCTCAGGGGCGGCAAGAGACCCAGTACTTC
>TRBD1|TRBJ1-6|.|TRBV7-9|14
CASTGQGVNSPLHF
TGTGCCAGCACGGGACAGGGGGTAAATTCACCCCTCCACTTT
>.|TRBJ1-2|few|TRBV7-9|11
CASTDGDGYTF
TGTGCCAGCACCGACGGGGATGGCTACACCTTC
>.|TRBJ1-2|.|TRBV5-1|17
CASSLEVGGRGNYGYTF
TGCGCCAGCAGCTTGGAAGTCGGGGGACGGGGTAACTATGGCTACACCTTC
>TRBD1|TRBJ2-1|.|TRBV20-1|14
CSSPGQSSYNEQFF
TGCAGTTCTCCGGGACAGAGCTCCTACAATGAGCAGTTCTTC
>.|TRBJ2-1|.|TRBV10-3|13
CAISGLVANEQFF
TGTGCCATCAGTGGACTAGTGGCCAATGAGCAGTTCTTC
>.|TRBJ2-7|few|TRBV29-1|12
CSVWTSSYEQYF
TGCAGCGTTTGGACCAGCTCCTACGAGCAGTACTTC
>TRBD2|TRBJ2-3|few|TRBV29-1|17
CSVEDTGLAGKGDTQYF
TGCAGCGTTGAAGATACCGGACTAGCGGGAAAGGGAGATACGCAGTATTTT
>.|TRBJ1-2|few|TRBV28|11
CASTREDGYTF
TGTGCCAGCACCAGGGAGGATGGCTACACCTTC
>TRBD1|TRBJ2-2|many|TRBV12-3/TRBV12-4|15
CASRGTEENTGELFF
TGTGCCAGCAGAGGGACAGAGGAAAACACCGGGGAGCTGTTTTTT
>.|TRBJ1-1|few|TRBV11-2|12
CASSLVMTEAFF
TGTGCCAGCAGCTTAGTTATGACTGAAGCTTTCTTT
>.|TRBJ1-1|.|TRBV7-9|12
CASSSTVVGAFF
TGTGCCAGCAGCTCGACAGTGGTCGGAGCTTTCTTT
>TRBD1|TRBJ2-1|.|TRBV24-1|14
CATSDPTGANEQFF
TGTGCCACCAGTGATCCGACAGGGGCCAATGAGCAGTTCTTC
>TRBD2|TRBJ2-1|.|TRBV9|19
CASSPRSSGGASPNNEQFF
TGTGCCAGCAGCCCTCGGAGTAGCGGGGGGGCCAGTCCAAACAATGAGCAGTTCTTC
>TRBD1|TRBJ2-7|.|TRBV20-1|14
CSATRDSALDEQYF
TGCAGTGCTACCAGGGACAGCGCTTTGGACGAGCAGTACTTC
>TRBD1|TRBJ1-5|.|TRBV27|14
CASSLTGGFQPQHF
TGTGCCAGCAGTCTGACAGGGGGATTTCAGCCCCAGCATTTT
>TRBD1|TRBJ2-1|.|TRBV20-1|19
CSARFISRDRGYSYNEQFF
TGCAGTGCTAGATTTATTAGCCGGGACAGGGGGTACTCCTACAATGAGCAGTTCTTC
>TRBD1|TRBJ1-4|.|TRBV11-2|16
CASSRPPGGSCEKLFF
TGTGCCAGCAGCCGCCCCCCAGGGGGTAGTTGTGAAAAACTGTTTTTT
>.|TRBJ1-3|.|TRBV7-9|15
CASSPVSGGGNTIYF
TGTGCCAGCAGCCCAGTTAGCGGGGGAGGAAACACCATATATTTT
>.|TRBJ2-7|few|TRBV6-2/TRBV6-3|12
CASEDSSREQYF
TGTGCCAGCGAGGACAGTTCCCGAGAGCAGTACTTC
>.|TRBJ2-7|.|TRBV29-1|13
CSGSQGMAYEQYF
TGCAGCGGGAGTCAGGGGATGGCCTACGAGCAGTACTTC
>.|TRBJ2-2|few|TRBV7-2|13
CASSLGASGELFF
TGTGCCAGCAGCTTAGGAGCTAGCGGGGAGCTGTTTTTT
>TRBD2|TRBJ2-1|few|TRBV4-2|18
CASSQAMGLAGAYNEQFF
TGTGCCAGCAGCCAAGCTATGGGACTAGCGGGGGCCTACAATGAGCAGTTCTTC
>.|TRBJ1-3|few|TRBV10-3|14
CAISESFSGNTIYF
TGTGCCATCAGTGAGTCTTTCTCTGGAAACACCATATATTTT
>.|TRBJ1-6|.|TRBV14|15
CASSQFGNYNSPLHF
TGTGCCAGCAGCCAGTTCGGGAACTATAATTCACCCCTCCACTTT
>.|TRBJ1-4|few|TRBV28|14
CASSLNPFNEKLFF
TGTGCCAGCAGTTTAAATCCGTTTAATGAAAAACTGTTTTTT